The TCR beta chain described here comes from a study of Tregs in tolerant kidney transplant recipients. For this clone: The antigen is unknown.

Produced via immunoSEQ multiplex PCR; TCRdb's table is partial and in-frame only. The sample holds tens of thousands of clones, roughly 93% seen once. The CDR3 contains 15 residues. V lost 1 base and J lost 0, with 10 bases in between. Per germline, CDR1 SQVTM and CDR2 ANQGSEA. The study, taken as a whole, reports: Tolerant patients' donor-specific Tregs expanded beyond overall Tregs, suggesting antigen-driven growth.

This receptor was identified in a human donor who received a combined kidney and bone marrow transplant. Sample: CD4+ T cells from blood, taken before the transplant. The J gene is TRBJ2-1, the V gene TRBV29-1; no clear D. The CDR3 sequence: CSVEVARSSYNEQFF. The CDR3 DNA sequence: TGCAGCGTTGAAGTTGCGCGGAGCTCCTACAATGAGCAGTTCTTC.